Given below is one T cell receptor beta chain in context. CDR1 MNHEY and CDR2 SVGAGI come from the germline V gene. The CDR3 totals 14 residues. V was clipped by 0 bases and J by 5 bases; unmatched bases: 3. Primers: 60 Vbeta forward and 13 Jbeta reverse. Clones were sequenced by immunoSEQ multiplex PCR, and TCRdb holds only the in-frame ones, with some missing. The sample contains 150,000 to 200,000 clones, approximately 80% of which appear only once. This record comes from a study of cytomegalovirus exposure and HLA in healthy donors. Although they were nominally healthy when sampled, donors likely had unrecorded immune exposures.

This receptor was identified in a female donor in good health and CMV-seronegative. Sequencing used PBMCs. The chain links TRBV6-5 to TRBJ1-1; 7 nucleotides align to TRBD1. The CDR3 DNA sequence: TGTGCCAGCAGTTACTCGACAGGGATGACTGAAGCTTTCTTT. This sequence encodes CASSYSTGMTEAFF.